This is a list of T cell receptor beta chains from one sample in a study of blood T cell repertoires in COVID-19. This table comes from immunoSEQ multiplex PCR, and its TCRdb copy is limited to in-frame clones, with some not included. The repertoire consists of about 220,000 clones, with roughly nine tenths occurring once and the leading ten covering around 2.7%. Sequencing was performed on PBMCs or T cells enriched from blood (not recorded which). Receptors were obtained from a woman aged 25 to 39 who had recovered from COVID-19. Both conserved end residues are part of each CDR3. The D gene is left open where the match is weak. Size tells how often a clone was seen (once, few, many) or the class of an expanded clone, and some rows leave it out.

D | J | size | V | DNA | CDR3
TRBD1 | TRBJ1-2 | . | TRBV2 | TGTGCCAGCTTCGGCCTCAGGGGGTATCCATATGGCTACACCTTC | CASFGLRGYPYGYTF
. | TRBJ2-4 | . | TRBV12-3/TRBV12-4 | TGTGCCAGCAGTTCTCACGGTGGAAACATTCAGTACTTC | CASSSHGGNIQYF
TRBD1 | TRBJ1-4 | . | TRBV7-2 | TGTGCCAGCAGCTTTATACCAGGGGGCGACGAAAAACTGTTTTTT | CASSFIPGGDEKLFF
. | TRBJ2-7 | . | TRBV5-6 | TGTGCCAGCAGCTTGGGACCGGGACTCTCATACGAGCAGTACTTC | CASSLGPGLSYEQYF
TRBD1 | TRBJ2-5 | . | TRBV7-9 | TGTGCCAGCAGCGACCGGGACAGGGCCCAAGAGACCCAGTACTTC | CASSDRDRAQETQYF
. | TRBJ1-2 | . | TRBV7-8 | TGTGCCAGCAGCTTAGTGACGGAGGGAACGATGGGCTACACCTTC | CASSLVTEGTMGYTF
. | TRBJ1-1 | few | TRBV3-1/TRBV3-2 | TGTGCCAGCAGCCAAGAGAGTCAACCGTGGACTGAAGCTTTCTTT | CASSQESQPWTEAFF
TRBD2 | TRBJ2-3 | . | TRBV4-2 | TGTGCCAGCAGCCAAGCGGCTAGCGGGGGGATAGATACGCAGTATTTT | CASSQAASGGIDTQYF
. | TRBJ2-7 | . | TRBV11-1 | TGTGCCAGCAGCTTAGACGGCGAGGACTACGAGCAGTACTTC | CASSLDGEDYEQYF
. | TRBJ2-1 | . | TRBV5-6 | TGTGCCAGCAGCGCGGGTTCGGGGTACAATGAGCAGTTCTTC | CASSAGSGYNEQFF
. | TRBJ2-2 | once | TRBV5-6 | TGTGCCAGCAGCTTGGCACAGGGAAGAAACACCGGGGAGCTGTTTTTT | CASSLAQGRNTGELFF
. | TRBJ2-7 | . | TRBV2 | TGTGCCAGCAACCAGGACCAGGGGCAGTACGAGCAGTACTTC | CASNQDQGQYEQYF
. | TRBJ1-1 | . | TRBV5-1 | TGCGCCAGCAGCTTCACAAGGGGGGGTAGCACTGAAGCTTTCTTT | CASSFTRGGSTEAFF
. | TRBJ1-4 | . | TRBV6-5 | TGTGCCAGCTGGGATGCCGGGACTATGTTTTTT | CASWDAGTMFF
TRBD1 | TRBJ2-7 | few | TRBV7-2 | TGTGCCAGCAGCTCGGGACAGGGAAAAGCTCCTTACTTC | CASSSGQGKAPYF
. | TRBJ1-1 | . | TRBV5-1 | TGCGCCAGCAAACCACTCGAGTTGGCGGACACTGAAGCTTTCTTT | CASKPLELADTEAFF
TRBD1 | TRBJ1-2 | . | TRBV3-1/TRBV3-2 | TGTGCCAGCAGCCATAAGTGGGACAGAGGCCTTAACTATGGCTACACCTTC | CASSHKWDRGLNYGYTF
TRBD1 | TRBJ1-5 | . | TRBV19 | TGTGCCAGTAGTACTACAGGGGATAGCAATCAGCCCCAGCATTTT | CASSTTGDSNQPQHF
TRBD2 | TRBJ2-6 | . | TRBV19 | TGTGCCAGTAGTAGGTTAGCGGGGGCTGGGGCCAACGTCCTGACTTTC | CASSRLAGAGANVLTF
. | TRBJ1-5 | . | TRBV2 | TGTGCCAGCAGTGATGGCGGCGGGGTACGAGGCAATCAGCCCCAGCATTTT | CASSDGGGVRGNQPQHF
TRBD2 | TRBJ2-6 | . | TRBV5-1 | TGCGCCAGCAGCTACACTAGCGCTGGGGCCAACGTCCTGACTTTC | CASSYTSAGANVLTF
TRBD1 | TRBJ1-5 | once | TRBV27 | TGTGCCAGCAGTTTATCGGGGACAGGGCCCCTCAATCAGCCCCAGCATTTT | CASSLSGTGPLNQPQHF
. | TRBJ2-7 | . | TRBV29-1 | TGCAGCGTTGAAGATGGGCAGAACTCCTACGAGCAGTACTTC | CSVEDGQNSYEQYF
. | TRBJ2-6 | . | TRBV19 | TGTGCCAGTAGTAACAGAAACTCTGGGGCCAACGTCCTGACTTTC | CASSNRNSGANVLTF
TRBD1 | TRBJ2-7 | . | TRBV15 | TGTGCCACCAGCAGAGATATGGGACAGGCCTACGAGCAGTACTTC | CATSRDMGQAYEQYF
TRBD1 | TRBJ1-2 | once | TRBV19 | TGTGCCAGTAGTTTGGGACAGGGGGTCGGCTACACCTTC | CASSLGQGVGYTF
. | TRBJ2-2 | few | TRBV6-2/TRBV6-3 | TGTGCCAGCAGCCCCCGGGACATCGGGGAGCTGTTTTTT | CASSPRDIGELFF